The 3 T cell receptor beta chains below were found in one sample sequenced in a study of blood T cell repertoires in COVID-19. Generated by immunoSEQ multiplex PCR, the TCRdb table keeps only in-frame clones and is missing some. The sample has fewer than 80,000 clones, under 85% seen once. The sample was peripheral blood. Receptors originate from a woman over 75 with acute or convalescent COVID-19.

The chain combines TRBV5-1 with TRBJ2-7; 9 bases agree with TRBD1. The CDR3 is 14 residues long. The V and J ends lost 4 bases and 5 bases, in that order; junction bases with no gene match: 7. Germline lookup yields CDR1 SGHRS and CDR2 YFSETQ. The DNA of the CDR3 is TGCGCCAGCAGCCGGACAGGGGAATCCAACGAGCAGTACTTC. This encodes CASSRTGESNEQYF.

The V call is TRBV7-9, the J call TRBJ2-5; D gene uncertain. The ends were cut back, 3 bases at V and 4 bases at J, with 9 bases in the middle. Looked up from germline, CDR1 is SEHNR and CDR2 is FQNEAQ (reference sequence). The CDR3 is made up of 13 amino acids. CDR3 loop: CASSFLNGETQYF. DNA for the CDR3: TGTGCCAGCAGCTTCCTCAACGGAGAGACCCAGTACTTC.

The J gene is TRBJ1-2, the V gene TRBV3-1 (or the pseudogene TRBV3-2); no clear D. The V gene lost 0 bases and the J gene lost 4 bases, with 6 bases spanning the gap. CDR1 and CDR2 (germline): LGHDT, YNNKEL (reference sequence). This CDR3 has 13 residues. The CDR3 sequence: CASSQDLVYGYTF. The CDR3 DNA sequence: TGTGCCAGCAGCCAAGATCTCGTCTATGGCTACACCTTC.